This T cell receptor (beta chain) was captured in a study of control samples from healthy donors and cancer patients. Sequenced by immunoSEQ multiplex PCR; TCRdb stores in-frame clones only, minus some. The repertoire has about 28,000 clones, 79% of them found once; the top ten carry less than 25%. Germline-derived CDR1 and CDR2 are MDHEN and SYDVKM. The CDR3 loop spans 15 amino acids. Trimming removed 6 bases from V and 5 bases from J; junction bases left unmatched: 7. The V call is TRBV28, the J call TRBJ2-1, with 10 bases lining up with TRBD2. This receptor was identified in a man aged 55 to 70 with head and neck cancer. The sequenced material came from PBMCs. The DNA for the CDR3 is TGTGCCAGCAGCTTAAGCGGGAGGGTAAACAATGAGCAGTTCTTC. The encoded protein is CASSLSGRVNNEQFF.